A selection of T cell receptor beta chains follows, all from one sample in a study of CD8 T cells in ankylosing spondylitis. TCRdb redid the calling of the 5' RACE reads with MiXCR, one entry per CDR3 protein. The table includes 200,000 to 250,000 distinct CDR3 sequences, approximately 8.4% detected once. Sequencing was carried out using blood, either unsorted or a sorted T cell fraction (not recorded which). The receptors shown here come from a female donor with ankylosing spondylitis or in good health (not recorded which). The CDR3 runs from the conserved cysteine through the conserved F or W. D genes are given only for firm matches. Clone size is shown for a subset of rows, as once, few, many or a class of expanded clone.

d_gene | j_gene | v_gene | abundance | CDR3aa | CDR3nt
NA | TRBJ2-5 | TRBV4-3 | many | CASSQDRHPEETQYF | TGCGCCAGCAGCCAAGATAGGCACCCGGAAGAGACCCAGTACTTC
NA | TRBJ2-1 | TRBV4-3 | many | CASSQAHEQFF | TGCGCCAGCAGCCAAGCCCATGAGCAGTTCTTC
NA | TRBJ2-4 | TRBV20-1 | many | CSAARNIQYF | TGCAGTGCTGCCAGGAACATTCAGTACTTC
TRBD2 | TRBJ2-1 | TRBV7-9 | NA | CASSLTLAGVSEQFF | TGTGCCAGCAGCTTAACCCTAGCGGGAGTAAGCGAGCAGTTCTTC
NA | TRBJ2-1 | TRBV15 | few | CATKGVPSSYNEQFF | TGTGCCACCAAGGGGGTTCCGAGCTCCTACAATGAGCAGTTCTTC
NA | TRBJ2-7 | TRBV25-1 | many | CASSDSYEQYF | TGTGCCAGCAGTGACAGTTACGAGCAGTACTTC
NA | TRBJ2-2 | TRBV7-9 | few | CASSWDTNTGELFF | TGTGCCAGCAGCTGGGACACAAACACCGGGGAGCTGTTTTTT
NA | TRBJ2-1 | TRBV30 | many | CAWSPGLAPNEQFF | TGTGCCTGGAGCCCGGGACTCGCCCCCAATGAGCAGTTCTTC
TRBD1 | TRBJ2-7 | TRBV20-1 | many | CSARDSGQTHEQYF | TGCAGTGCTAGAGATTCGGGACAGACACACGAGCAGTACTTC
NA | TRBJ1-5 | TRBV5-1 | many | CASSSPGASNQPQHF | TGCGCCAGCAGCTCCCCCGGGGCCAGCAATCAGCCCCAGCATTTT
NA | TRBJ1-1 | TRBV6-2/TRBV6-3 | NA | CASSSGSRTEAFF | TGTGCCAGCAGTTCTGGGAGCAGAACTGAAGCTTTCTTT
NA | TRBJ2-2 | TRBV20-1 | many | CSASGTATGELFF | TGCAGTGCTTCCGGGACGGCCACCGGGGAGCTGTTTTTT
TRBD1 | TRBJ2-7 | TRBV11-2 | many | CASSLGQGGWEQYF | TGTGCCAGCAGCCTCGGACAGGGGGGATGGGAGCAGTACTTC
TRBD2 | TRBJ2-2 | TRBV5-1 | NA | CASSLRTSGSIGELFF | TGCGCCAGCAGCTTACGGACTAGCGGGAGTATCGGGGAGCTGTTTTTT
TRBD1 | TRBJ2-5 | TRBV9 | few | CASSVTGEETQYF | TGTGCCAGCAGCGTAACAGGGGAAGAGACCCAGTACTTC
TRBD1 | TRBJ1-1 | TRBV7-9 | few | CASSFKPGQGASEAFF | TGTGCCAGCAGCTTCAAGCCGGGACAGGGGGCGAGTGAAGCTTTCTTT
TRBD1 | TRBJ1-1 | TRBV7-2 | many | CASSSDRGDQSEAFF | TGTGCCAGCAGCTCAGACAGGGGGGATCAGTCTGAAGCTTTCTTT
TRBD2 | TRBJ2-1 | TRBV4-3 | many | CASSQAPVGGRSYNEQFF | TGCGCCAGCAGCCAAGCGCCCGTTGGCGGGAGGTCCTACAATGAGCAGTTCTTC
NA | TRBJ2-7 | TRBV20-1 | many | CSASSGGSYEQYF | TGCAGTGCTAGTAGTGGCGGATCCTACGAGCAGTACTTC
NA | TRBJ2-7 | TRBV28 | NA | CASSLSRTSYEQYF | TGTGCCAGCAGTTTGAGCAGGACCTCCTACGAGCAGTACTTC
TRBD2 | TRBJ2-3 | TRBV20-1 | many | CSAPGLAGELTDTQYF | TGCAGTGCCCCAGGACTAGCGGGAGAGTTGACAGATACGCAGTATTTT
NA | TRBJ1-2 | TRBV6-2/TRBV6-3 | many | CASSYERPYGYTF | TGTGCCAGCAGTTACGAAAGGCCGTATGGCTACACCTTC
TRBD2 | TRBJ2-7 | TRBV7-2 | few | CASSRSGEWQYF | TGTGCCAGCAGCCGTAGCGGGGAGTGGCAGTACTTC
NA | TRBJ2-7 | TRBV20-1 | many | CSARTAYEQYF | TGCAGTGCAAGGACAGCCTACGAGCAGTACTTC
NA | TRBJ1-3 | TRBV5-1 | many | CASSLKGDGDGNTIYF | TGCGCCAGCAGTTTAAAGGGGGACGGAGATGGAAACACCATATATTTT
NA | TRBJ1-5 | TRBV7-2 | few | CASSPSGGRSNQPQHF | TGTGCCAGCAGCCCTAGTGGGGGGCGTAGCAATCAGCCCCAGCATTTT
TRBD1 | TRBJ2-2 | TRBV2 | many | CASGPQGADTGELFF | TGTGCCAGCGGGCCACAGGGGGCGGACACCGGGGAGCTGTTTTTT
NA | TRBJ1-3 | TRBV27 | many | CASSLSSTPLDTIYF | TGTGCCAGCAGTTTATCTTCGACACCTTTAGACACCATATATTTT
NA | TRBJ1-1 | TRBV6-2/TRBV6-3 | many | CASSSPLGVEAFF | TGTGCCAGCAGTTCGCCGCTGGGAGTAGAAGCTTTCTTT
TRBD2 | TRBJ2-1 | TRBV5-5 | many | CASSLGTSMNEQFF | TGTGCCAGCAGCTTGGGGACTAGTATGAATGAGCAGTTCTTC
NA | TRBJ2-5 | TRBV3-1 | NA | CATTQDGRLKETQYF | TGTGCCACCACCCAAGATGGGAGGCTCAAGGAGACCCAGTACTTC
NA | TRBJ2-1 | TRBV12-3/TRBV12-4 | many | CASSPTVNNEQFF | TGTGCCAGCAGTCCGACAGTCAACAATGAGCAGTTCTTC
NA | TRBJ2-7 | TRBV5-1 | many | CASSEALGEQYF | TGCGCCAGCAGCGAAGCCCTGGGTGAACAGTACTTC
NA | TRBJ2-1 | TRBV20-1 | many | CSAPPQLAGEQFF | TGCAGTGCCCCTCCCCAACTAGCAGGAGAGCAGTTCTTC
TRBD2 | TRBJ2-7 | TRBV20-1 | many | CSASDRTSGRYEQYF | TGCAGTGCTTCCGACCGGACTAGCGGGAGATACGAGCAGTACTTC
NA | TRBJ1-1 | TRBV12-5 | few | CASGPVRRGGDTEAFF | TGTGCTAGTGGTCCCGTGAGGAGGGGTGGGGACACTGAAGCTTTCTTT
TRBD2 | TRBJ2-1 | TRBV20-1 | many | CSARAGGDYNEQFF | TGCAGTGCTAGGGCGGGAGGGGACTACAATGAGCAGTTCTTC
NA | TRBJ2-7 | TRBV29-1 | NA | CSASPGEKVYEQYF | TGCAGCGCCTCCCCGGGGGAAAAAGTATACGAGCAGTACTTC